The following is a T cell receptor beta chain sequence with its context. What it binds is unknown. The data originate from a study of CD8+ T cells in alopecia areata. As for treatment: oral pan-JAK inhibitor, 5-10 mg twice daily. TCR sequencing used cDNA made by reverse transcription of extracted RNA. Sequencing used immunoSEQ multiplex PCR; TCRdb keeps in-frame clones, though not all of them. Altogether hundreds of thousands of clones are present, about three fifths being singletons, with the ten largest covering 0.93%. Study observations and caveats: During tofacitinib treatment, many expanded lesional clones remained in scalp and blood.

This CDR3 spans 14 amino acids. J lost 2 bases, V lost 5 bases, and 6 bases had no gene match. Per the germline V gene, CDR1 is SGHRS and CDR2 is YFSETQ. The sequencing used CD4+ T cells sorted from blood, collected around week 54, from a patient treated with tofacitinib. The receptor was isolated from a human donor with alopecia areata. This chain joins TRBV5-1 and TRBJ2-5; TRBD1 aligns across 7 bases. The CDR3 nucleotides read TGCGCCAGCAGGCCCGGGACAGAGCAAGAGACCCAGTACTTC. Encoded protein: CASRPGTEQETQYF.